A single sample gave rise to the 9 T cell receptor beta chains below, sequenced in a study of radiation and T cells in renal cell carcinoma. Only in-frame clones appear in the TCRdb table, and some are missing; sequencing was by immunoSEQ multiplex PCR. Among roughly 160,000 clones, about 88% were seen once, and the ten largest hold 11%. Time point reported: blood 4 weeks post-SBRT, at nephrectomy. As for treatment: 15 Gy SBRT to primary tumor, nephrectomy 4 weeks later. The material sequenced was blood, taken from a patient whose treatment included radiotherapy and nephrectomy. Every receptor here comes from a woman aged 50 to 60 with renal cell carcinoma.

The chain employs TRBV6-1 and TRBJ2-5; no firm D call. Germline assignment: CDR1 MNHNS and CDR2 SASEGT. Trimming left V 3 bases short and J 1 base short, with 15 bases between. The CDR3 is made up of 16 amino acids. In DNA form, the CDR3 reads TGTGCCAGCAGTGACAGTTTCCCTAATTCCCAAGAGACCCAGTACTTC. The encoded protein is CASSDSFPNSQETQYF.

This chain joins TRBV7-6 and TRBJ1-6, with 8 bases that match TRBD1. CDR3 size: 14 residues. J gave up 7 bases and V 5 bases, and 4 bases lay outside the gene matches. The germline gives CDR1 SGHVS, CDR2 FNYEAQ. The CDR3 DNA follows: TGTGCCAGCAGCCGGGACAGGCTAAATTCACCCCTCCACTTT. Encoded protein: CASSRDRLNSPLHF.

J is TRBJ2-3 and V is TRBV5-4; perhaps TRBD1 as D (6 bases). Germline values: CDR1 SGHNT, CDR2 YYREEE (reference sequence). This CDR3 spans 15 amino acids. V gave up 0 bases and J gave up 3 bases, with 11 bases separating them. CDR3 residues: CASSLGTDGTDTQYF. In DNA, the CDR3 is TGTGCCAGCAGCTTGGGGACAGACGGTACAGATACGCAGTATTTT.

The chain has TRBV7-3 and TRBJ1-1; no definite D call. V was cut by 4 bases and J by 8 bases, with 11 bases left in between. CDR3 length equals 12 residues. Germline CDR1 reads SGHTA; CDR2 reads FQGTGA. The CDR3 DNA sequence: TGTGCCAGCAGCTCAGACGCACGGGAAGCTTTCTTT. This gives the protein CASSSDAREAFF.

The chain has TRBV14 and TRBJ1-4; TRBD1 agrees at 8 bases. Germline CDR1 and CDR2: SGHDN and FVKESK. This CDR3 has 16 amino acids. With V trimmed by 4 bases and J by 8 bases, 12 bases remained unmatched. This CDR3 reads CASSPPLSRQGEKLFF. The CDR3 DNA sequence: TGTGCCAGCAGCCCACCCCTTTCGAGACAGGGGGAAAAACTGTTTTTT.

This clone was counted between two and nine times. V usage is TRBV6-1 and J usage is TRBJ2-7; D gene unclear. The CDR3 totals 13 residues. Germline-derived CDR1 and CDR2 are MNHNS and SASEGT. The V gene lost 10 bases and the J gene lost 1 base, with 14 bases spanning the gap. The CDR3 nucleotides are TGTGCCACCTACAAAGCCGGGTCCTACGAGCAGTACTTC. It codes for CATYKAGSYEQYF.

This chain joins TRBV30 and TRBJ1-3; TRBD1 matches at 7 bases. V gave up 1 base and J gave up 0 bases; unmatched junction bases: 9. CDR3 length: 17 residues. Germline CDR1 GTSNPN, CDR2 SVGIG (reference sequence). The CDR3, as DNA: TGTGCCTGGAGTGACCCCGGACAGGTTTACTCTGGAAACACCATATATTTT. It specifies CAWSDPGQVYSGNTIYF. Full variable domain (remainder filled in from reference TRBV30 and TRBJ1-3): SQTIHQWPATLVQPVGSPLSLECTVEGTSNPNLYWYRQAAGRGLQLLFYSVGIGQISSEVPQNLSASRPQDRQFILSSKKLLLSDSGFYLCAWSDPGQVYSGNTIYFGEGSWLTVV.

The chain carries TRBV19 and TRBJ1-5; D uncertain. The CDR3 has 15 residues. V was shortened by 3 bases and J by 0 bases, with 9 bases between the two germline ends. The V gene's germline CDR1 is LNHDA and CDR2 SQIVND (reference sequence). The CDR3 DNA reads TGTGCCAGTAGTATTGCGCGGGATAGCAATCAGCCCCAGCATTTT. This codes for CASSIARDSNQPQHF.

This rearrangement joins TRBV6-1 to TRBJ1-2; tentatively, D is TRBD1 (5 bases). From germline, CDR1 is MNHNS and CDR2 SASEGT. This CDR3 comprises 17 residues. V shed 0 bases and J shed 8 bases, with 22 bases lying between them. The CDR3 bases are TGTGCCAGCAGTGAAGCGGAGCCCCTTCGGACAACTAGCGGCTACACCTTC. Translation gives CASSEAEPLRTTSGYTF.